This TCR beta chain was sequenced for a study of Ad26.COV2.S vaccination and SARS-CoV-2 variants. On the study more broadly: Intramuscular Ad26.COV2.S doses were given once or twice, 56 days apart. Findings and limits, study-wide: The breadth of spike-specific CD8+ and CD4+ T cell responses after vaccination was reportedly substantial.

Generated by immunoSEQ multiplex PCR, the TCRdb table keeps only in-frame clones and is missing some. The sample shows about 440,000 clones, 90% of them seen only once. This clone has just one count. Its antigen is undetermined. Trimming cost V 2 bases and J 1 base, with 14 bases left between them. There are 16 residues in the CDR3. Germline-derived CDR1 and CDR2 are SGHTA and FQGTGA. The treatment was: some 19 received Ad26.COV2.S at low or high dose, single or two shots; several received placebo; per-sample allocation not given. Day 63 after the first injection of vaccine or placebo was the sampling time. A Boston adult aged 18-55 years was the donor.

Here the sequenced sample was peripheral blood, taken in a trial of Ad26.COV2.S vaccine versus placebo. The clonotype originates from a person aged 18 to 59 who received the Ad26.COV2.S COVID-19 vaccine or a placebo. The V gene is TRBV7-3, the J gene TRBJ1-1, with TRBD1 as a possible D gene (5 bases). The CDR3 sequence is CASSLSPIQGNTEAFF. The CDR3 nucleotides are TGTGCCAGCAGCTTATCGCCGATTCAGGGGAACACTGAAGCTTTCTTT. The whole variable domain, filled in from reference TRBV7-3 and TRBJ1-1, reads GAGVSQTPSNKVTEKGKYVELRCDPISGHTALYWYRQSLGQGPEFLIYFQGTGAADDSGLPNDRFFAVRPEGSVSTLKIQRTERGDSAVYLCASSLSPIQGNTEAFFGQGTRLTVV.